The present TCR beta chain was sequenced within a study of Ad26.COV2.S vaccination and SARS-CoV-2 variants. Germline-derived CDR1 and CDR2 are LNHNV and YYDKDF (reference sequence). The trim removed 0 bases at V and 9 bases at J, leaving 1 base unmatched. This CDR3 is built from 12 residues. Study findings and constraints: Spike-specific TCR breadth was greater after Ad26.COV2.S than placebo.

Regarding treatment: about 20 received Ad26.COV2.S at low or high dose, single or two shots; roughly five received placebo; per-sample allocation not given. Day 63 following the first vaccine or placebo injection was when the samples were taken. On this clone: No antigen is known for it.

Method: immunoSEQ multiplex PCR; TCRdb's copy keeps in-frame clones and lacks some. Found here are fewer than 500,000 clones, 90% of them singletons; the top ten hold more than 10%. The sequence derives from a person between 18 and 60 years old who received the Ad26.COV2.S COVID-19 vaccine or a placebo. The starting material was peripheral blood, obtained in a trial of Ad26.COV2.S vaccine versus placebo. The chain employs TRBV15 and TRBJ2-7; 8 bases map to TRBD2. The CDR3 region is CATSRDGRGQYF. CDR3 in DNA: TGTGCCACCAGCAGAGACGGGAGGGGGCAGTACTTC.